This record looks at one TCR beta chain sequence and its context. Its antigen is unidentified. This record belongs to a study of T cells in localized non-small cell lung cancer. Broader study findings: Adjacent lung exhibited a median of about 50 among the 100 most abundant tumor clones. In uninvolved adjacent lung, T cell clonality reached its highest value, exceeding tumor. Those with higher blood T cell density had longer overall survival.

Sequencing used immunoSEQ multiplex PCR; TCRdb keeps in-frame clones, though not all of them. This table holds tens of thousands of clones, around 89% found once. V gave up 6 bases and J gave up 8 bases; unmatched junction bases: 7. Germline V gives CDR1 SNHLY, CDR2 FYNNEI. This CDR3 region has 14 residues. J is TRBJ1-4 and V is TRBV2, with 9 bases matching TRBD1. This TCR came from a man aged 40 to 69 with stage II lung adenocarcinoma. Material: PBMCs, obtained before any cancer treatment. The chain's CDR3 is CASSRTGGGEKLFF. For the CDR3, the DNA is TGTGCCAGCAGCAGAACAGGGGGCGGCGAAAAACTGTTTTTT.